The 16 T cell receptor beta chains listed next were all sequenced from one sample in a study of blood T cell repertoires in COVID-19. Assay: immunoSEQ multiplex PCR; the TCRdb copy retains only in-frame clones and omits some. The sample comprises over 45,000 clones, 75% to 90% of which are singletons, and around an eighth rests with the top ten. Sequences were obtained from peripheral blood. The receptors here all came from a woman aged 60-75 years with active COVID-19.

J is TRBJ2-2 and V is TRBV18; 7 bases are a match to TRBD1. The CDR3 extends over 15 amino acids. J lost 1 base, V lost 5 bases, and 4 bases had no gene match. Germline assignment: CDR1 KGHSH and CDR2 LQKENI. CDR3 bases: TGTGCCAGCTCATTCGGGACAGTGAACACCGGGGAGCTGTTTTTT. Amino acid sequence: CASSFGTVNTGELFF.

The chain has TRBV24-1 and TRBJ2-1, with TRBD2 matching 8 bases. Germline-derived CDR1 and CDR2 are KGHDR and SFDVKD. The CDR3 spans 16 residues. With V trimmed by 3 bases and J by 2 bases, 5 bases remained unmatched. The CDR3 DNA is TGTGCCACCAGTGATGACGGGGGGGCCGCCTACAATGAGCAGTTCTTC. It specifies CATSDDGGAAYNEQFF.

In this sample, this clone turned up once. The rearrangement joins TRBV6-5 to TRBJ1-3; D unclear. Trimming stripped 2 bases from V and 0 bases from J, with 11 bases between. This CDR3 has 16 residues. The germline V gene encodes CDR1 MNHEY and CDR2 SVGAGI. In DNA, the CDR3 is TGTGCCAGCAGTTACGACGCTAGAGCCTCTGGAAACACCATATATTTT. It encodes CASSYDARASGNTIYF.

V is TRBV19 and J is TRBJ2-1, with 7 bases fitting TRBD1. The V segment lost 5 bases and the J segment 6 bases; nucleotides outside the gene matches: 10. The germline V gene encodes CDR1 LNHDA and CDR2 SQIVND (reference sequence). The CDR3 totals 15 residues. In DNA form, the CDR3 reads TGTGCCAGTAGTGGATGGGACAGCAGCTCCAATGAGCAGTTCTTC. Residues: CASSGWDSSSNEQFF.

The J gene is TRBJ1-5, the V gene TRBV6-5, with D possibly TRBD1 on 5 matching bases. Germline CDR1 and CDR2: MNHEY and SVGAGI. This CDR3 region has 13 residues. The V gene lost 8 bases and the J gene lost 7 bases, with 15 bases spanning the gap. In DNA, the CDR3 is TGTGCCAGCGTGGAATGGGGCGAGCAGCCCCAGCATTTT. It encodes CASVEWGEQPQHF.

V and J are TRBV3-1 (or the pseudogene TRBV3-2) and TRBJ2-3, with 13 bases that match TRBD2. This CDR3 is 17 amino acids long. In germline, CDR1 is LGHDT, CDR2 YNNKEL (reference sequence). The ends lost 6 bases at V and 4 bases at J; junction bases unmatched: 10. The CDR3 region has the DNA TGTGCCAGCAGTACGGACAGGACTAGCGGGGGCGCAGATACGCAGTATTTT. It codes for CASSTDRTSGGADTQYF.

This clone was counted a few times. This chain joins TRBV6-5 and TRBJ1-5; no clear D gene. This CDR3 spans 12 amino acids. Trimming took off 7 bases at V and 8 bases at J, with 12 bases between the two ends. Germline lookup yields CDR1 MNHEY and CDR2 SVGAGI. The CDR3 DNA reads TGTGCCAGCAATGCGGGGTCGGAGCCCCAGCATTTT. Amino acids: CASNAGSEPQHF.

This chain connects TRBV29-1 to TRBJ2-1; D call uncertain. V was trimmed by 0 bases and J by 4 bases, leaving 16 bases between them. Germline CDR1 reads SQVTM; CDR2 reads ANQGSEA. The CDR3 is 16 amino acids. This chain's CDR3 is CSVEDLRVNRYNEQFF. Written as DNA, the CDR3 is TGCAGCGTTGAAGATTTACGAGTGAATCGGTACAATGAGCAGTTCTTC.

This clone has a single count. The genes are TRBV10-3 and TRBJ2-7, with 7 bases that match TRBD1. Germline trimming cut 7 bases from V and 3 bases from J; bases unmatched to any gene: 6. CDR3 length: 13 residues. The V gene's germline CDR1 is ENHRY and CDR2 SYGVKD. The DNA for the CDR3 is TGTGCCATCAAGGGGGACAGATACTACGAGCAGTACTTC. Translating gives CAIKGDRYYEQYF.

CDR3 DNA: TGTGCCAGCAGTGAAGTGACATCCAATCAGCCCCAGCATTTT. It encodes CASSEVTSNQPQHF. This sequence joins TRBV6-1 and TRBJ1-5; D is ambiguous. This CDR3 contains 14 residues. The V gene's germline CDR1 is MNHNS and CDR2 SASEGT. V gave up 1 base and J gave up 3 bases, with 7 bases separating them.

This clone was recorded only once. V gene TRBV25-1 combines with J gene TRBJ2-5, with D unclear. Per the germline V gene, CDR1 is MGHDK and CDR2 is SYGVNS. Trimming stripped 2 bases from V and 5 bases from J, with 15 bases between. This CDR3 region has 15 residues. This chain's CDR3 is CASSEGPSSMETQYF. CDR3 nucleotide sequence: TGTGCCAGCAGTGAAGGGCCCTCCTCAATGGAGACCCAGTACTTC.

The chain combines TRBV10-2 with TRBJ1-5; 8 nucleotides agree with TRBD1. This CDR3 comprises 13 residues. Losses at the gene ends were 6 bases for V and 7 bases for J; bases not matched to a gene: 5. Germline assignment: CDR1 WSHSY and CDR2 SAAADI. Here the CDR3 DNA reads TGCGCCAGCAGCCTGGGACAGGACCAGCCCCAGCATTTT. As protein: CASSLGQDQPQHF.

The chain links TRBV4-2 to TRBJ1-3, with TRBD1 matching 8 bases. V dropped 0 bases and J dropped 0; count of bases not matched to a gene: 16. This CDR3 region has 21 residues. Germline values: CDR1 LGHNA, CDR2 YNFKEQ. CDR3 in amino acids: CASSQERGGRGRISSGNTIYF. CDR3 DNA: TGTGCCAGCAGCCAAGAGAGAGGCGGCAGGGGGCGGATTAGCTCTGGAAACACCATATATTTT.

The chain couples TRBV19 to TRBJ2-7, with TRBD1 identical over 9 bases. CDR1 and CDR2 from the germline V gene are LNHDA and SQIVND (reference sequence). The CDR3 has 15 residues. J lost 1 base, V lost 7 bases, and 8 bases had no gene match. The CDR3 DNA sequence: TGTGCCAGTACTCAAGGACAGGGGCCATCCTACGAGCAGTACTTC. Its protein product is CASTQGQGPSYEQYF.

The chain links TRBV2 to TRBJ2-1, with 8 bases identical to TRBD2. The CDR3 runs 13 residues. Germline V CDR1 and CDR2: SNHLY, FYNNEI. V shed 10 bases and J 4 bases; nucleotides not matched to a gene: 6. The CDR3 loop is CATGAGEYNEQFF. CDR3 DNA sequence: TGTGCCACCGGAGCGGGGGAATACAATGAGCAGTTCTTC.

The chain has TRBV12-5 and TRBJ2-5, with TRBD2 identical over 13 bases. Germline V gene lookup returns CDR1 LGHNT and CDR2 FRNRAP. The CDR3 has 17 residues. V lost 3 bases, J lost 4 bases, and 8 bases stayed unmatched. CDR3 amino acids: CASGFGTSGVGGETQYF. CDR3 in DNA: TGTGCTAGTGGTTTCGGGACTAGCGGGGTTGGAGGAGAGACCCAGTACTTC.